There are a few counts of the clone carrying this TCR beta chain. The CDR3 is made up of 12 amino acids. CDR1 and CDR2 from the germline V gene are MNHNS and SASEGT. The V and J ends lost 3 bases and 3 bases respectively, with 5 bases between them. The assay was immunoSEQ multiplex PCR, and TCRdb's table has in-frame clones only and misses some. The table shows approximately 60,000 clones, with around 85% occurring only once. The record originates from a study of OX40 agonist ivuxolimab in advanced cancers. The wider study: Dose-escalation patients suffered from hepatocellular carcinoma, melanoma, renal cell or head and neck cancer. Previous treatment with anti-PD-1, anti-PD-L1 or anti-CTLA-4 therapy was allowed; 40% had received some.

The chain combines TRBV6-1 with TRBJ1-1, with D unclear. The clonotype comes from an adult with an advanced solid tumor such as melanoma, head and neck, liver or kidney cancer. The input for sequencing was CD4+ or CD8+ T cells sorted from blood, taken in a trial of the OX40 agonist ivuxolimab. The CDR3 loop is CASSERDTEAFF. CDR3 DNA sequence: TGTGCCAGCAGTGAGAGGGACACTGAAGCTTTCTTT.